Presented here are 32 T cell receptor beta chains from one specimen sequenced in a study of blood T cells in healthy people across ages. With a J-beta primer mix and a sample-barcoded 5' primer, a second PCR ran about 7 to 12 cycles. TCRdb reprocessed the 5' RACE reads via MiXCR and lists one record per CDR3 protein. The data contain about 780,000 distinct CDR3 sequences, approximately 59% of them singletons. The sequenced sample was blood. These receptors came from a young man in good health.

The chain is built from TRBV6-4 and TRBJ2-3; weak D call: TRBD1 (5 bases). The CDR3 runs 14 residues. Between the trimmed V and J ends, which lost 2 bases and 4 bases, there was a span of 10 bases. Germline V gene data show CDR1 as MRHNA and CDR2 as SNTAGT. The CDR3 DNA is TGTGCCAGCAGTGACGACAGCGAGTCAGATACGCAGTATTTT. Its translation: CASSDDSESDTQYF.

The chain uses TRBV7-3 and TRBJ1-2; maybe TRBD1 (5 bases). CDR3 length equals 13 residues. Per germline, CDR1 SGHTA and CDR2 FQGTGA. The V end was cut by 4 bases, the J end by 5 bases, with 11 bases between. As DNA, the CDR3 is TGTGCCAGCAGCTCCGCGGGGGGTTATGGCTACACCTTC. The encoded protein is CASSSAGGYGYTF.

This clonotype was seen a few times. The chain joins TRBV7-3 to TRBJ2-3, with 13 bases fitting TRBD2. The CDR3 loop spans 15 amino acids. Germline CDR1 and CDR2: SGHTA and FQGTGA. The V gene end was trimmed by 3 bases and the J gene end by 4 bases; junction bases not matched to a gene: 1. The CDR3 bases are TGTGCCAGCAGCTTCGGACTAGCGGGGGCAGATACGCAGTATTTT. Amino acid sequence: CASSFGLAGADTQYF.

DNA for the CDR3: TGTGCCATCAGTGAGTCGCTGGGGGCTTCCTACGAGCAGTACTTC. Protein: CAISESLGASYEQYF. The chain combines TRBV10-3 with TRBJ2-7; possibly TRBD1 for D (6 bases). V shed 0 bases and J shed 1 base, with 10 bases lying between them. The CDR3 covers 15 residues. Per germline, CDR1 ENHRY and CDR2 SYGVKD.

The rearrangement uses TRBV12-3 or TRBV12-4 and TRBJ1-5, with no clear D. The V and J ends lost 5 bases and 4 bases respectively, with 6 bases between them. The CDR3 is 12 amino acids. CDR3 residues: CASSQNNQPQHF. The CDR3 DNA is TGTGCCAGCAGTCAAAATAATCAGCCCCAGCATTTT.

This chain links TRBV12-3 or TRBV12-4 with TRBJ2-5; TRBD1 agrees at 9 bases. J was trimmed by 2 bases and V by 6 bases; bases with no gene match: 4. The CDR3 is 14 residues long. This CDR3 reads CASSKQGAQETQYF. The CDR3 DNA reads as TGTGCCAGCAGCAAACAGGGGGCACAAGAGACCCAGTACTTC.

In this sample, this clonotype turned up once. The CDR3 loop is CAWEPGQGHYEQYF. Here the CDR3 DNA reads TGTGCCTGGGAGCCGGGACAGGGTCATTACGAGCAGTACTTC. The V gene is TRBV30, the J gene TRBJ2-7; 9 bases agree with TRBD1. The CDR3 has 14 amino acids. Germline V gene sequence: CDR1 GTSNPN, CDR2 SVGIG (reference sequence). Trimming removed 5 bases from V and 4 bases from J; junction bases left unmatched: 9.

This clonotype occurred a few times. The chain carries TRBV14 and TRBJ2-1; D is ambiguous. The CDR3 sequence is 15 residues long. Trimming pared 4 bases from V and 0 bases from J, leaving 10 bases between. Germline CDR1 and CDR2: SGHDN and FVKESK. Here the CDR3 reads CASSPPWSSYNEQFF. DNA for the CDR3: TGTGCCAGCAGCCCCCCTTGGAGCTCCTACAATGAGCAGTTCTTC.

This clonotype was seen only once. The rearrangement joins TRBV28 to TRBJ2-5, with 7 bases fitting TRBD2. CDR1 and CDR2 (germline): MDHEN, SYDVKM. The CDR3 extends over 12 amino acids. J lost 4 bases, V lost 11 bases, and 7 bases had no gene match. The CDR3 nucleotides read TGTGCCGACCCGGGGGGTCCAGAGACCCAGTACTTC. Its protein product is CADPGGPETQYF.

The V gene is TRBV18, the J gene TRBJ2-7; 10 nucleotides align to TRBD2. V lost 3 bases, J lost 2 bases, and 4 bases stayed unmatched. Looked up from germline, CDR1 is KGHSH and CDR2 is LQKENI. CDR3 size: 15 residues. In DNA, the CDR3 is TGTGCCAGCTCACCCGCACTAGCGGGGACCTACGAGCAGTACTTC. Translating it yields CASSPALAGTYEQYF.

The chain recombines TRBV12-3 or TRBV12-4 with TRBJ1-6; unclear D gene. Trimming left V 3 bases short and J 6 bases short, with 12 bases between. The CDR3 runs 15 residues. As DNA, the CDR3 is TGTGCCAGCAGTTTTGATGGTATAGGTAATTCACCCCTCCACTTT. Its protein is CASSFDGIGNSPLHF.

The table lists this clonotype with a count of one. The V gene is TRBV25-1, the J gene TRBJ1-1; D remains ambiguous. The germline gives CDR1 MGHDK, CDR2 SYGVNS. The V end lost 3 bases, the J end lost 3 bases, and 2 bases lay between the germline ends. This CDR3 is 11 amino acids long. The CDR3 spells CASSDDTEAFF. The CDR3 DNA reads as TGTGCCAGCAGTGATGACACTGAAGCTTTCTTT.

The chain links TRBV7-2 to TRBJ1-1; D remains unclear. Germline lookup yields CDR1 SGHTA and CDR2 FQGNSA. This CDR3 comprises 15 residues. Trimming removed 1 base from V and 5 bases from J, with 14 bases in between. For the CDR3, the DNA is TGTGCCAGCAGCTTAGATCTGTCCAGAGGGACTGAAGCTTTCTTT. Translated, it gives CASSLDLSRGTEAFF.

V is TRBV4-2 and J is TRBJ2-4; 13 bases are shared with TRBD2. The J call is uncertain, as TRBJ2-7 better fits the DNA end. The CDR3 has 16 residues. Germline lookup yields CDR1 LGHNA and CDR2 YNFKEQ. The CDR3 sequence: CASSLRLAGGPYEQYF. The CDR3 nucleotides read TGTGCCAGCAGCCTCAGACTAGCGGGGGGACCTTACGAGCAGTACTTC.

This clonotype was counted between two and nine times. The V call is TRBV9, the J call TRBJ2-1, with 11 bases lining up with TRBD2. The V gene's germline CDR1 is SGDLS and CDR2 YYNGEE. The ends lost 3 bases at V and 4 bases at J; junction bases unmatched: 3. This CDR3 contains 15 residues. The CDR3 nucleotides read TGTGCCAGCAGCGAGACTAGCGGGGAGTACAATGAGCAGTTCTTC. It yields the protein CASSETSGEYNEQFF.

The chain links TRBV9 to TRBJ2-1, with 7 bases aligning to TRBD1. This CDR3 is built from 15 residues. Germline loops: CDR1 SGDLS, CDR2 YYNGEE. The V and J ends lost 1 base and 2 bases, in that order; junction bases with no gene match: 3. The CDR3 region is CASSVNRGAYNEQFF. CDR3 coding DNA: TGTGCCAGCAGCGTAAACAGGGGCGCCTACAATGAGCAGTTCTTC.

V gene TRBV2 combines with J gene TRBJ2-3; D not certain. Germline loops: CDR1 SNHLY, CDR2 FYNNEI. Trimming stripped 3 bases from V and 10 bases from J, with 8 bases between. The CDR3 contains 11 residues. CDR3 sequence (DNA): TGTGCCAGCAGTGATATCGACCCGCAGTATTTT. It encodes CASSDIDPQYF.

The gene calls are TRBV14 and TRBJ2-4; D call uncertain. The DNA end is more similar to TRBJ2-7, so the J call may be wrong. Germline V gene sequence: CDR1 SGHDN, CDR2 FVKESK. The CDR3 is 12 residues long. CDR3: CASSQWTNEQYF. The CDR3 nucleotides are TGTGCCAGCAGCCAATGGACCAACGAGCAGTACTTC.

This clonotype was seen just once. The chain employs TRBV7-2 and TRBJ2-5, with 7 positions matching TRBD2. Unmatched junction bases numbered 5, after V lost 5 bases and J lost 5 bases. The germline V gene has CDR1 SGHTA and CDR2 FQGNSA. The CDR3 totals 13 residues. CDR3 sequence: CASSQSGVETQYF. The CDR3 bases are TGTGCCAGCAGCCAAAGCGGGGTGGAGACCCAGTACTTC.

The chain couples TRBV28 to TRBJ2-5; 8 bases match TRBD2. V was clipped by 5 bases and J by 4 bases; unmatched bases: 9. The CDR3 extends over 15 amino acids. The germline CDR1 and CDR2 sequences are MDHEN and SYDVKM. CDR3 bases: TGTGCCAGCAGTGACCCGGGGGGGCCGGTAGAGACCCAGTACTTC. This gives the protein CASSDPGGPVETQYF.

The chain joins TRBV14 to TRBJ2-3, with 13 nucleotides matching TRBD2. In germline, CDR1 is SGHDN, CDR2 FVKESK. V gave up 4 bases and J gave up 3 bases; unmatched junction bases: 10. CDR3 length: 18 residues. CDR3: CASSPHYGLAGETDTQYF. The CDR3 nucleotides read TGTGCCAGCAGCCCACATTACGGACTAGCGGGGGAAACAGATACGCAGTATTTT.

CDR3 in DNA: TGTGCCAACCGAAGCGGGGAGGACTACGAGCAGTACTTC. Residues: CANRSGEDYEQYF. The chain employs TRBV21-1 and TRBJ2-4; TRBD2 reflects the table's D call only, with no check against the DNA. The J call may be in error: the DNA end matches TRBJ2-7 better. TRBV21-1 is a listed pseudogene. This CDR3 spans 13 amino acids.

V and J are TRBV28 and TRBJ2-7; the D gene is possibly TRBD1 (5 bases). The CDR3 is 13 amino acids. Trimming removed 6 bases at V and 6 bases at J, with 15 bases between. Germline V gives CDR1 MDHEN, CDR2 SYDVKM. CDR3: CASSLVSRGEQYF. The CDR3 region has the DNA TGTGCCAGCAGCCTAGTGTCAAGGGGCGAGCAGTACTTC.

This rearrangement joins TRBV7-2 to TRBJ2-3, with 9 bases fitting TRBD2. This CDR3 comprises 16 residues. V trimming: 0 bases; J trimming: 5 bases; junction bases outside the gene matches: 6. Germline CDR1 and CDR2: SGHTA and FQGNSA. CDR3 loop: CASSLADGTSLDTQYF. CDR3 nucleotides: TGTGCCAGCAGCTTAGCCGACGGGACTAGCTTAGATACGCAGTATTTT.

The gene calls are TRBV10-3 and TRBJ2-6; D is perhaps TRBD2 (5 bases). Looked up from germline, CDR1 is ENHRY and CDR2 is SYGVKD. Trimming left V 4 bases short and J 0 bases short, with 13 bases between. The CDR3 spans 17 residues. The CDR3 nucleotides read TGTGCCATCAGTGGGGAGACAATCATCTCTGGGGCCAACGTCCTGACTTTC. As protein: CAISGETIISGANVLTF.

The chain has TRBV4-3 and TRBJ2-1; TRBD1 is a possible D gene (5 bases). The CDR3 has 16 amino acids. Germline assignment: CDR1 LGHNA and CDR2 YSLEER. The V end lost 1 base, the J end lost 10 bases, and 20 bases lay between the germline ends. The CDR3 bases are TGCGCCAGCAGCCAAGGCCCCCTCCAAGAAGGGGAAGAGCAGTTCTTC. Residues: CASSQGPLQEGEEQFF.

The CDR3 here is CASLSGTVDYEQYF. Written as DNA, the CDR3 is TGTGCCAGTCTTAGCGGGACAGTCGACTACGAGCAGTACTTC. The chain combines TRBV7-8 with TRBJ2-7; TRBD2 might be the D (8 bases). V dropped 9 bases and J dropped 3 bases, with 18 bases sitting between them. The CDR3 loop spans 14 amino acids. The V gene's germline CDR1 is SGHVS and CDR2 FQNEAQ.

This clonotype has a handful of counts. The V gene is TRBV28, the J gene TRBJ2-1; D is uncertain. The germline V and J ends were trimmed by 4 bases and 3 bases, with 13 bases remaining between them. The CDR3 extends over 15 amino acids. Germline values: CDR1 MDHEN, CDR2 SYDVKM. Here the CDR3 DNA reads TGTGCCAGCAGTTCACTGAATGACGGCTACAATGAGCAGTTCTTC. Protein sequence: CASSSLNDGYNEQFF.

The rearrangement links TRBV10-3 to TRBJ2-1; D remains ambiguous. Germline V lookup: CDR1 ENHRY, CDR2 SYGVKD. V gave up 2 bases and J gave up 13 bases, with 12 bases separating them. The CDR3 loop spans 12 amino acids. CDR3 region: CAISENQETQFF. DNA of the CDR3: TGTGCCATCAGTGAGAATCAAGAGACCCAGTTCTTC.

This clonotype has only one observation. The chain joins TRBV25-1 to TRBJ2-7; TRBD2 agrees at 7 bases. The CDR3 is 12 residues long. CDR1 and CDR2 (germline): MGHDK, SYGVNS. Losses at the gene ends were 9 bases for V and 0 bases for J; bases not matched to a gene: 2. CDR3 residues: CASRGVSYEQYF. The CDR3 region has the DNA TGTGCCAGTCGGGGGGTCTCCTACGAGCAGTACTTC.

As regards this clonotype: The junction departs from germline at one end; a sequencing error may be responsible. V gene TRBV7-9 combines with J gene TRBJ1-6; 7 bases agree with TRBD1. Germline assignment: CDR1 SEHNR and CDR2 FQNEAQ (reference sequence). The CDR3 is 12 amino acids. CDR3 amino acids: CAGSRQGTPLHF. The CDR3 bases are TGTGCCGGCAGCCGACAGGGAACACCCCTCCACTTT.

J is TRBJ2-6 and V is TRBV10-3; D unclear. Per germline, CDR1 ENHRY and CDR2 SYGVKD. Trimming took off 4 bases at V and 2 bases at J, with 6 bases between the two ends. This CDR3 contains 14 residues. The CDR3 spells CAISVGTGANVLTF. The CDR3 bases are TGTGCCATCAGTGTAGGGACTGGGGCCAACGTCCTGACTTTC.